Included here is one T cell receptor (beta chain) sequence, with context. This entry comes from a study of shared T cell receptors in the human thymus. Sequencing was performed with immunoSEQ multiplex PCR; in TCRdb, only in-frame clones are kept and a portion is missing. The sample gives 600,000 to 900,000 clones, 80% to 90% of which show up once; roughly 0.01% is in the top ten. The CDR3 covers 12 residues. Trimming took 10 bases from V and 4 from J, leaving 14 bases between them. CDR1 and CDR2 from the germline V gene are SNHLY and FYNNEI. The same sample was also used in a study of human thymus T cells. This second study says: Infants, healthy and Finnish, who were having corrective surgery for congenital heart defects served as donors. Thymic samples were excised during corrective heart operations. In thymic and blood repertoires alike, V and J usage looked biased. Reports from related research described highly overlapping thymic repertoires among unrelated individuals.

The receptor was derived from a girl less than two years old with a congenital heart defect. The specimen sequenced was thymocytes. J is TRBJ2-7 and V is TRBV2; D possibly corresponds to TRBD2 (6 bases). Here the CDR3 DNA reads TGTGCCACCAAACCGGGGGTTTACGAGCAGTACTTC. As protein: CATKPGVYEQYF. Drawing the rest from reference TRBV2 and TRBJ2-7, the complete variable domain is EPEVTQTPSHQVTQMGQEVILRCVPISNHLYFYWYRQILGQKVEFLVSFYNNEISEKSEIFDDQFSVERPDGSNFTLKIRSTKLEDSAMYFCATKPGVYEQYFGPGTRLTVT.